What follows are 17 T cell receptor beta chains derived from one specimen sequenced in a study of monozygotic twins with cystic fibrosis (dated by TCRdb to about 2021). The method was the immunoSEQ multiplex PCR assay. TCRdb retrieved this table from immuneACCESS and kept in-frame rearrangements only. Not all clones are present; in checked studies, unresolved V genes account for under half, and no reason is known for the remainder. This sample has around 9,800 clones in its table, and 91% of those were observed once. 4.5% to 6% of the sample goes to the ten largest clones. The source material was blood. The receptors were sampled from a boy between 2 and 10 years old with cystic fibrosis.

The chain links TRBV10-1 to TRBJ1-2; D uncertain. This CDR3 comprises 13 residues. V was shortened by 3 bases and J by 8 bases, with 13 bases between the two germline ends. Looked up from germline, CDR1 is WNHNN and CDR2 is SYGVQD (reference sequence). The CDR3, as DNA: TGCGCCAGCAGTGAACCCCCCCTCGGGGGCTACACCTTC. Amino acid sequence: CASSEPPLGGYTF.

The gene calls are TRBV7-9 and TRBJ2-7, with D maybe TRBD2 (6 bases). In germline, CDR1 is SEHNR, CDR2 FQNEAQ (reference sequence). Between the trimmed V and J ends, which lost 3 bases and 5 bases, there was a span of 8 bases. This CDR3 is 12 amino acids long. The CDR3 protein is CASSLEGNEQYV. The CDR3 bases are TGTGCCAGCAGCTTGGAGGGAAACGAGCAGTACGTC.

The J gene is TRBJ2-3, the V gene TRBV29-1, with D tentatively TRBD1 or TRBD2 (5 bases each). Between the trimmed V and J ends, which lost 3 bases and 2 bases, there was a span of 9 bases. This CDR3 is 13 amino acids long. From germline, CDR1 is SQVTM and CDR2 ANQGSEA. The CDR3 DNA sequence: TGCAGCGTTGATAGGGGACCCACAGATACGCAGTATTTT. Translating gives CSVDRGPTDTQYF.

The genes are TRBV29-1 and TRBJ2-2, with D unclear. V was shortened by 4 bases and J by 6 bases, with 15 bases between the two germline ends. CDR1 and CDR2 from the germline V gene are SQVTM and ANQGSEA. CDR3 length equals 14 residues. The CDR3 DNA is TGCAGCGTTGTGGGGTCGGAATACCCCGGGGAGCTGTTTTTT. Translation: CSVVGSEYPGELFF.

This rearrangement joins TRBV5-1 to TRBJ2-5; either TRBD1 or TRBD2 may fit D (5 bases each). The CDR3 sequence is 12 residues long. Trimming shortened V by 6 bases and J by 5 bases, and 11 bases separated the two germline ends. Germline lookup yields CDR1 SGHRS and CDR2 YFSETQ. The CDR3: CASTRDLETQYF. The DNA of the CDR3 is TGCGCCAGCACGAGGGACCTGGAGACCCAGTACTTC.

The V and J genes are TRBV9 and TRBJ2-7, with D perhaps matching TRBD1 or TRBD2 (5 bases each). This CDR3 spans 13 amino acids. The V end lost 4 bases, the J end lost 7 bases, and 15 bases lay between the germline ends. Germline V gives CDR1 SGDLS, CDR2 YYNGEE. The CDR3 coding sequence is TGTGCCAGCAGCCCCGGACGGGGCGGAGAGCAGTACTTC. It translates to CASSPGRGGEQYF.

The rearrangement links TRBV7-6 to TRBJ2-5; D remains ambiguous. The CDR3 length is 13 residues. From germline, CDR1 is SGHVS and CDR2 FNYEAQ. V was shortened by 5 bases and J by 5 bases, with 12 bases between the two germline ends. The CDR3 loop reads CASSESLRETQYF. The DNA for the CDR3 is TGTGCCAGCAGCGAATCGTTGAGGGAGACCCAGTACTTC.

The chain is built from TRBV4-3 and TRBJ2-1; D is perhaps TRBD2 (6 bases). Trimming removed 0 bases at V and 7 bases at J, with 7 bases between. CDR3 length: 13 residues. The germline V gene encodes CDR1 LGHNA and CDR2 YSLEER. CDR3 protein: CASSQDSGNEQFF. CDR3 sequence (DNA): TGCGCCAGCAGCCAAGATAGCGGAAATGAGCAGTTCTTC.

J is TRBJ2-1 and V is TRBV5-1, with 10 bases fitting TRBD2. CDR3 length: 17 amino acids. Germline CDR1 reads SGHRS; CDR2 reads YFSETQ. V shed 5 bases and J 7 bases; nucleotides not matched to a gene: 15. The CDR3 DNA follows: TGCGCCAGCAGACAAGTAGCGGGGGGTAATTTTGGGAATGAGCAGTTCTTC. Its protein is CASRQVAGGNFGNEQFF.

CDR3 loop: CASIPSLGQPYGYTF. DNA of the CDR3: TGTGCCAGCATCCCTAGTCTGGGACAGCCCTATGGCTACACCTTC. This chain links TRBV27 with TRBJ1-2; 7 bases align to TRBD1. The germline CDR1 and CDR2 sequences are MNHEY and SMNVEV (reference sequence). This CDR3 comprises 15 residues. Unmatched junction bases numbered 12, after V lost 7 bases and J lost 4 bases.

The V and J genes are TRBV5-1 and TRBJ2-5; 14 nucleotides agree with TRBD2. The CDR3 is made up of 16 amino acids. J was trimmed by 5 bases and V by 4 bases; bases with no gene match: 7. CDR1 SGHRS and CDR2 YFSETQ come from the germline V gene. Here the CDR3 reads CASSPGLAGGGETQYF. The CDR3 DNA follows: TGCGCCAGCAGCCCCGGACTAGCGGGGGGCGGGGAGACCCAGTACTTC.

The V gene is TRBV15, the J gene TRBJ2-7; 8 nucleotides match TRBD1. Trimming at V came to 0 bases and at J to 3 bases, leaving 1 base not matched to a gene. Germline V gene data show CDR1 as LNHNV and CDR2 as YYDKDF (reference sequence). The CDR3 length is 14 residues. The DNA for the CDR3 is TGTGCCACCAGCAGAGAACAGGGGGGCTACGAGCAGTACTTC. Protein product: CATSREQGGYEQYF.

The V gene is TRBV6-1, the J gene TRBJ2-7; no clear D gene. This CDR3 is 13 amino acids long. Trimming left V 3 bases short and J 0 bases short, with 6 bases between. CDR1 and CDR2 (germline): MNHNS, SASEGT. CDR3 amino acids: CASSEPYSYEQYV. The CDR3 DNA reads TGTGCCAGCAGTGAGCCTTACTCCTACGAGCAGTACGTC.

V is TRBV5-8 and J is TRBJ1-2, with a possible D match to TRBD1 (5 bases). The germline CDR1 and CDR2 sequences are SGHTS and YDEGEE. This CDR3 region has 12 residues. V was clipped by 9 bases and J by 10 bases, with 19 bases between them. The CDR3 region has the DNA TGTGCCACCAACCGGGGGGGGTTGGACTACACCTTC. It specifies CATNRGGLDYTF. Together with reference TRBV5-8 and TRBJ1-2, the CDR3 gives the full variable domain: EAGVTQSPTHLIKTRGQQATLRCSPISGHTSVYWYQQALGLGLQFLLWYDEGEERNRGNFPPRFSGRQFPNYSSELNVNALELEDSALYLCATNRGGLDYTFGSGTRLTVV.

The gene calls are TRBV29-1 and TRBJ2-7; maybe TRBD2 (6 bases). The CDR3 is 12 residues long. The ends were cut back, 4 bases at V and 0 bases at J, with 7 bases in the middle. Germline V lookup: CDR1 SQVTM, CDR2 ANQGSEA. The CDR3 protein is CSVGGLSYEQYF. For the CDR3, the DNA is TGCAGCGTTGGGGGACTCTCCTACGAGCAGTACTTC.

This chain links TRBV18 with TRBJ2-5; 7 bases match TRBD2. Germline V gene sequence: CDR1 KGHSH, CDR2 LQKENI. V lost 6 bases to trimming and J lost 1 base; unmatched junction nucleotides: 14. The CDR3 runs to 17 residues. CDR3 amino acids: CASSQRRGTGGQETQYF. In DNA form, the CDR3 reads TGTGCCAGCTCCCAGCGACGTGGTACGGGGGGCCAAGAGACCCAGTACTTC.

This clone appeared a single time. The chain is built from TRBV7-9 and TRBJ2-5; either TRBD1 or TRBD2 may fit D (6 bases each). Per germline, CDR1 SEHNR and CDR2 FQNEAQ (reference sequence). V lost 1 base and J lost 4, with 10 bases in between. CDR3 size: 14 residues. The CDR3: CASSLVGGRETQYF. As DNA, the CDR3 is TGTGCCAGCAGCTTAGTGGGGGGCCGAGAGACCCAGTACTTC.